This TCR beta chain is from a study of cytomegalovirus exposure and HLA in healthy donors. Notes on the study in general: The productive fraction for most TCR beta V segments was about 87% or about 30% in an earlier analysis.

Use of 60 Vbeta and 13 Jbeta primers characterized the PCR. Profiled with immunoSEQ multiplex PCR; TCRdb holds only in-frame clones, not every one. The sample holds fewer than 250,000 clones, 70% to 80% seen once. A remark on this clone: Its specificity is not known.

The clonotype originates from a woman aged 25 to 45 in good health and CMV-seropositive. Sample: PBMCs.

The CDR3 bases are TGTGCCAGCAGTGAAGCTGCGGAGTACACAGATACGCAGTATTTT. This gives the protein CASSEAAEYTDTQYF. This chain joins TRBV2 and TRBJ2-3; D is unresolved. Per germline, CDR1 SNHLY and CDR2 FYNNEI. The CDR3 spans 15 residues. V dropped 0 bases and J dropped 2 bases, with 9 bases sitting between them.